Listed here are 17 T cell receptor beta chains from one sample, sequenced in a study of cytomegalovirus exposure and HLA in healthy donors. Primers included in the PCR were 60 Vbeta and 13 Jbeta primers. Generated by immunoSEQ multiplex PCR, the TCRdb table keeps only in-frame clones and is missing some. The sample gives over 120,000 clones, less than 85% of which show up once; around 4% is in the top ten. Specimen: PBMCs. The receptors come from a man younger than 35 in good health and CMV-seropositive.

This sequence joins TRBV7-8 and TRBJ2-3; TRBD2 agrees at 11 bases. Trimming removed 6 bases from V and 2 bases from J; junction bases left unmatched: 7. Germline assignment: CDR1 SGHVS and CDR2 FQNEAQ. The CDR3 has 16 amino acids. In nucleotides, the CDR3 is TGTGCCAGCAGTTTCGGACTAGCGGGCCTCACAGATACGCAGTATTTT. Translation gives CASSFGLAGLTDTQYF. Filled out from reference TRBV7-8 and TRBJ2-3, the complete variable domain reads GAGVSQSPRYKVAKRGQDVALRCDPISGHVSLFWYQQALGQGPEFLTYFQNEAQLDKSGLPSDRFFAERPEGSVSTLKIQRTQQEDSAVYLCASSFGLAGLTDTQYFGPGTRLTVL.

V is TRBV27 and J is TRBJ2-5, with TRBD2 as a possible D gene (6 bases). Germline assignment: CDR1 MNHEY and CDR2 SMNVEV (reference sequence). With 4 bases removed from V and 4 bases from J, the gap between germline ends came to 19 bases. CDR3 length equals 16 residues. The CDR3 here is CASSSLIGGPSETQYF. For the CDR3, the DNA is TGTGCCAGCAGTTCACTTATAGGAGGGCCCTCAGAGACCCAGTACTTC.

CDR3 nucleotides: TGTGCCAGCAGTGGAGCACAGGGGGTCTTCGGCAATCAGCCCCAGCATTTT. It codes for CASSGAQGVFGNQPQHF. The V gene is TRBV28, the J gene TRBJ1-5; TRBD1 agrees at 8 bases. Germline V gene lookup returns CDR1 MDHEN and CDR2 SYDVKM. The CDR3 spans 17 residues. Unmatched junction bases numbered 11, after V lost 5 bases and J lost 2 bases.

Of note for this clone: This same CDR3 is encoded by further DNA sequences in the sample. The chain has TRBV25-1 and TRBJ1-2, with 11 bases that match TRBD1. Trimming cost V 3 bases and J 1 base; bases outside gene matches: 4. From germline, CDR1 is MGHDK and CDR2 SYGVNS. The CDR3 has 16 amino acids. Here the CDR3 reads CASSDWGQGGNYGYTF. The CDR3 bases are TGTGCCAGCAGTGATTGGGGACAGGGGGGTAACTATGGCTACACCTTC.

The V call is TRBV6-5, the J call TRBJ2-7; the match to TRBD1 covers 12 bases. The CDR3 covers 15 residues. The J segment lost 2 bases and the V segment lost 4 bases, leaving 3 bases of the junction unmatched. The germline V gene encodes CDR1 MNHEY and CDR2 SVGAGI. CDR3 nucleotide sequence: TGTGCCAGCAGTTCAGGGACAGGGGGCCCCTACGAGCAGTACTTC. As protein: CASSSGTGGPYEQYF.

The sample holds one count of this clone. The CDR3 DNA follows: TGTGCCAGCAGCCAAGATCGGGGGATCGGGGAGCTGTTTTTT. Its protein is CASSQDRGIGELFF. The gene calls are TRBV4-2 and TRBJ2-2, with a tentative D call TRBD2 (6 bases). CDR1 and CDR2 (germline): LGHNA, YNFKEQ. Between the trimmed V and J ends, which lost 0 bases and 7 bases, there was a span of 9 bases. This CDR3 region has 14 residues.

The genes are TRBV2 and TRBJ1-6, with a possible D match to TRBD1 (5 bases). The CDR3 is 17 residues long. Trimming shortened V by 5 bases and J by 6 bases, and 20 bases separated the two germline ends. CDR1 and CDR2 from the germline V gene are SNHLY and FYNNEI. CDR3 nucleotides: TGTGCCAGCAGTCCCGAAAGGAAGGGAAGGGGTAATTCACCCCTCCACTTT. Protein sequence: CASSPERKGRGNSPLHF.

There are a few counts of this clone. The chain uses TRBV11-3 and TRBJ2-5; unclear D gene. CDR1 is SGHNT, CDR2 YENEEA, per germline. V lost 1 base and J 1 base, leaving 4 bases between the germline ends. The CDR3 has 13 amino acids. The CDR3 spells CASSLGLQETQYF. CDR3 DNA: TGTGCCAGCAGCTTAGGTCTCCAAGAGACCCAGTACTTC. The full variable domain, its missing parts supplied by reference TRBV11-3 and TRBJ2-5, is EAGVVQSPRYKIIEKKQPVAFWCNPISGHNTLYWYLQNLGQGPELLIRYENEEAVDDSQLPKDRFSAERLKGVDSTLKIQPAELGDSAVYLCASSLGLQETQYFGPGTRLLVL.

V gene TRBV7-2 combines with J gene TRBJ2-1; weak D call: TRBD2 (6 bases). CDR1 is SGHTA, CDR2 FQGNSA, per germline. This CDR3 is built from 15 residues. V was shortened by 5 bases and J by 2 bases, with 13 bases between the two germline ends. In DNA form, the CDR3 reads TGTGCCAGCAGCCCTTGGCGGGGCACCTACAATGAGCAGTTCTTC. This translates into CASSPWRGTYNEQFF.

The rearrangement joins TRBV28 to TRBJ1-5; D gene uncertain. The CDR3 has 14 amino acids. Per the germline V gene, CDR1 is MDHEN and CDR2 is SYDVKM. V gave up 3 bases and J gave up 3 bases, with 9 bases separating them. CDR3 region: CASSFYRHNQPQHF. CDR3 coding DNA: TGTGCCAGCAGTTTCTATAGACACAATCAGCCCCAGCATTTT.

CDR3 residues: CASSSQSRSSTDTQYF. The CDR3 DNA reads as TGTGCCAGCAGTTCCCAGTCTCGCTCCAGCACAGATACGCAGTATTTT. This chain joins TRBV6-6 and TRBJ2-3, with D uncertain. V shed 4 bases and J shed 0 bases, with 14 bases lying between them. The CDR3 is 16 amino acids. Per germline, CDR1 MNHNY and CDR2 SVGAGI (reference sequence).

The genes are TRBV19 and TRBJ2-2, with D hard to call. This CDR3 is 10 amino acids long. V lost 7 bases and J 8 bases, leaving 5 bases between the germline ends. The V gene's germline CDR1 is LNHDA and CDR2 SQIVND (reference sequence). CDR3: CASKRGELFF. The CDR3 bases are TGTGCCAGTAAACGGGGGGAGCTGTTTTTT.

The CDR3 bases are TGTGCCAGCAGTTACTTTGCTAGGACAGGTTCCGAGCAGTACTTC. Residues: CASSYFARTGSEQYF. The chain uses TRBV6-5 and TRBJ2-7; TRBD1 matches 7 bases. Trimming took 1 base from V and 6 from J; bases not matched to a gene: 9. Germline V gives CDR1 MNHEY, CDR2 SVGAGI. This CDR3 region has 15 residues.

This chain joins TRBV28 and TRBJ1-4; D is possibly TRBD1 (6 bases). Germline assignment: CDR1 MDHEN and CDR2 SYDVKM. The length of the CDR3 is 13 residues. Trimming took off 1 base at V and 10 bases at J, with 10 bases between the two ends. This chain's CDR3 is CASSLSNRVKLFF. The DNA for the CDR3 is TGTGCCAGCAGTTTATCAAACAGGGTAAAACTGTTTTTT.

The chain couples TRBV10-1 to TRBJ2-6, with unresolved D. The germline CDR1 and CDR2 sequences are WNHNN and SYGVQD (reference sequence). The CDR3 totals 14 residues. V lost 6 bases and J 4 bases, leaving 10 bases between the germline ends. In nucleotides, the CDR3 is TGCGCCAGCAGCGGAGTGAGGGGGGCCAACGTCCTGACTTTC. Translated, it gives CASSGVRGANVLTF.

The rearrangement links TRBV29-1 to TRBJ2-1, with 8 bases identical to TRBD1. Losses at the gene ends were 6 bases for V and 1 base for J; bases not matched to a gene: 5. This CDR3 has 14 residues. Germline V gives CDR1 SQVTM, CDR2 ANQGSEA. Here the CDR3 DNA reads TGCAGCGTCGATCGACAGGGGTCCTACAATGAGCAGTTCTTC. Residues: CSVDRQGSYNEQFF.

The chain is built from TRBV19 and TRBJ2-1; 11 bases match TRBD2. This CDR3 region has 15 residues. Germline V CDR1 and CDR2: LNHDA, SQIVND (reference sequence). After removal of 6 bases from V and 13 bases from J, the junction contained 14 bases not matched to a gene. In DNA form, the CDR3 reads TGTGCCAGTAGGAAAGAGGGACTAGCGGTCCGAGATCAGTTCTTC. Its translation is CASRKEGLAVRDQFF.